This TCR beta chain stems from a study of T-cell reconstitution after alpha-beta-depleted transplantation in children. Between the trimmed V and J ends, which lost 2 bases and 2 bases, there was a span of 19 bases. The CDR3 spans 17 residues. The germline V gene has CDR1 SEHNR and CDR2 FQNEAQ (reference sequence). As for this clonotype: Its antigen is undetermined.

Researchers prepared the TCRbeta library using unique molecular identifiers, the study reports. TCRdb re-called the PCR reads through MiXCR, storing one row per CDR3 protein. The sample lists about 460,000 distinct CDR3 sequences; roughly 10% were seen once. General study points: Reports say that about two months after transplant, the alpha-beta T cells came out of several hundred graft clones that had expanded. Diversity and T-cell counts at one year after transplant derived mostly from new T cells.

The TCR comes from a female patient aged 2-9 years who had a stem cell transplant for aplastic anemia, so the T cells may come from the graft donor. The sample consisted of PBMCs, mostly from graft donor cells, taken 180 days after TCRalphabeta/CD19-depleted stem cell transplant. The chain has TRBV7-9 and TRBJ2-7, with a weak D call TRBD2 (7 bases). The CDR3 sequence is CASSLLGGGSPTYEQYF. The CDR3 nucleotides are TGTGCCAGCAGCTTACTAGGGGGAGGGAGCCCCACCTACGAGCAGTACTTC. Full variable domain (remainder filled in from reference TRBV7-9 and TRBJ2-7): DTGVSQNPRHKITKRGQNVTFRCDPISEHNRLYWYRQTLGQGPEFLTYFQNEAQLEKSRLLSDRFSAERPKGSFSTLEIQRTEQGDSAMYLCASSLLGGGSPTYEQYFGPGTRLTVT.